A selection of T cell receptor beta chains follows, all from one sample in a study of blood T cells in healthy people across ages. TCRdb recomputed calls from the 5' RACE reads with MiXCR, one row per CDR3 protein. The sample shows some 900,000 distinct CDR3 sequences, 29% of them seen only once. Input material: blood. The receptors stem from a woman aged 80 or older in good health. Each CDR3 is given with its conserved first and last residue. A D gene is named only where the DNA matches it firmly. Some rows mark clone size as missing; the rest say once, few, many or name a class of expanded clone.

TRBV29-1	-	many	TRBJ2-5	CSVGQSRSQYF	TGCAGCGTGGGACAATCGAGGAGCCAGTACTTC
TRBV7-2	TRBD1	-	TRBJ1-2	CASGLGGSYGYTF	TGTGCCAGCGGCTTAGGGGGCAGCTATGGCTACACCTTC
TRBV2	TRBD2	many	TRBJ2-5	CASIWTSGRETQYF	TGTGCCAGCATTTGGACTAGCGGCAGAGAGACCCAGTACTTC
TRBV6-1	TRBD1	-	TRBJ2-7	CASPPGTGGSYEQYF	TGTGCCAGCCCCCCCGGGACAGGGGGCTCCTACGAGCAGTACTTC
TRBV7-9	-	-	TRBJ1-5	CASSTSDQPQHF	TGTGCCAGCAGCACGAGTGATCAGCCCCAGCATTTT
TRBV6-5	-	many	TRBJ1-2	CASSRQWSAGYTF	TGTGCCAGCAGCCGACAGTGGTCCGCTGGCTACACCTTC
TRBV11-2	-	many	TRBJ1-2	CASSPTWGYTF	TGTGCCAGCAGCCCCACCTGGGGCTACACCTTC
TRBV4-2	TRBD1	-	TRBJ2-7	CASSQPPGQGVYEQYF	TGTGCCAGCAGCCAACCCCCGGGACAGGGGGTCTACGAGCAGTACTTC
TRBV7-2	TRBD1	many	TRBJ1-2	CASSLGDRGIYGYTF	TGTGCCAGCAGCTTAGGGGACAGGGGAATCTATGGCTACACCTTC
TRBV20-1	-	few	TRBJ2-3	CSAEGGVPQYF	TGCAGTGCTGAGGGGGGGGTCCCTCAGTATTTT
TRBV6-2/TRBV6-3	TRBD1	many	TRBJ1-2	CASSYSDRALEGYTF	TGTGCCAGCAGTTACAGCGACAGGGCCCTTGAAGGCTACACCTTC
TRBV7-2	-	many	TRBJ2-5	CASSLAGRRETQYF	TGTGCCAGCAGCTTAGCGGGCAGGAGAGAGACCCAGTACTTC
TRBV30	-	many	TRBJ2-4	CAWSGLAKNIQYF	TGTGCCTGGAGTGGCTTAGCCAAAAACATTCAGTACTTC
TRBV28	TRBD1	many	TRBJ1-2	CASRLDGQGHGYTF	TGTGCCAGCAGGCTAGACGGACAGGGACATGGCTACACCTTC